These T cell receptor beta chains were read from a single sample in a study of spatial heterogeneity in lung cancer. Via MiXCR, TCRdb re-called the 5' RACE reads, giving one row per CDR3 protein. The sample lists 24,000 or so distinct CDR3 sequences, roughly 8.6% occurring once. Material: lung tumor tissue, obtained at surgery. The receptors originated from a male donor with early-stage non-small cell lung cancer. CDR3s include the opening cysteine and the closing phenylalanine or tryptophan. A D gene is named only where the DNA matches it firmly. A clone size is listed for some rows: how often the clone was seen (once, few, many), or a class if it is expanded.

cdr3_nt: TGCGCCAGCAGCCAAGAGCCGCCTACCGGGACTAGCGGGAATGAGCAGTTCTTC; cdr3_aa: CASSQEPPTGTSGNEQFF; v_call: TRBV4-3; clone_size: many; j_call: TRBJ2-1; d_call: TRBD2
cdr3_nt: TGTGCCAGTGGACTCTTTTGGCGGGAATTCAATGAGCAGTTCTTC; cdr3_aa: CASGLFWREFNEQFF; v_call: TRBV5-6; clone_size: NA; j_call: TRBJ2-1; d_call: NA
cdr3_nt: TGCAGTGCTAGAGTGGGGTTTGGCAATCAGCCCCAGCATTTT; cdr3_aa: CSARVGFGNQPQHF; v_call: TRBV20-1; clone_size: medium-sized; j_call: TRBJ1-5; d_call: NA
cdr3_nt: TGCGCCAGCAGAATTGGGACGCAGGGTGGGGAGCAGTACTTC; cdr3_aa: CASRIGTQGGEQYF; v_call: TRBV5-1; clone_size: few; j_call: TRBJ2-7; d_call: NA
cdr3_nt: TGCGCCAGCAGCTCTTTTGCGGGAGCAGCAGATACGCAGTATTTT; cdr3_aa: CASSSFAGAADTQYF; v_call: TRBV5-1; clone_size: NA; j_call: TRBJ2-3; d_call: TRBD2
cdr3_nt: TGTGCCAGCGGGTCCCTTCGCGGGGCGAACAATGAGCAGTTCTTC; cdr3_aa: CASGSLRGANNEQFF; v_call: TRBV28; clone_size: medium-sized; j_call: TRBJ2-1; d_call: NA
cdr3_nt: TGTGCCAGCCATTCAGACAATGGGGCCAACGTCCTGACTTTC; cdr3_aa: CASHSDNGANVLTF; v_call: TRBV12-3/TRBV12-4; clone_size: NA; j_call: TRBJ2-6; d_call: NA
cdr3_nt: TGTGCCAGCAGTGACCGGACAGGGAGTTATGGCTACACCTTC; cdr3_aa: CASSDRTGSYGYTF; v_call: TRBV2; clone_size: few; j_call: TRBJ1-2; d_call: TRBD1
cdr3_nt: TGTGCCAGCAGCGTAGACCTTGACCTAGGTATGAACGCTGAAGCTTTCTTT; cdr3_aa: CASSVDLDLGMNAEAFF; v_call: TRBV9; clone_size: many; j_call: TRBJ1-1; d_call: NA
cdr3_nt: TGTGCCAGTAGTACGACGCGCAAGAGCTCCTACGAGCAGTACTTC; cdr3_aa: CASSTTRKSSYEQYF; v_call: TRBV19; clone_size: medium-sized; j_call: TRBJ2-7; d_call: NA
cdr3_nt: TGCAGTGCTAGAGGCTACCGGGACAAGGTCGCGGTTGGGACTGAAGCTTTCTTT; cdr3_aa: CSARGYRDKVAVGTEAFF; v_call: TRBV20-1; clone_size: many; j_call: TRBJ1-1; d_call: NA
cdr3_nt: TGTGCCAGCAGACCGGGACAGGGGAGGTGTGGGGAGACCCAGTACTTC; cdr3_aa: CASRPGQGRCGETQYF; v_call: TRBV9; clone_size: few; j_call: TRBJ2-5; d_call: TRBD1
cdr3_nt: TGTGCCAGCAGTCCTTACTCGGGGGGAGGTGACTATGGCTACACCTTC; cdr3_aa: CASSPYSGGGDYGYTF; v_call: TRBV12-3/TRBV12-4; clone_size: NA; j_call: TRBJ1-2; d_call: NA
cdr3_nt: TGTGCCAGCAGTGGTAGCGTAGATACGCAGTATTTT; cdr3_aa: CASSGSVDTQYF; v_call: TRBV2; clone_size: NA; j_call: TRBJ2-3; d_call: NA
cdr3_nt: TGTGCCAGCAGCTTAGACCCCGCCCGCACGGGCGGTGAGGCTGAAGCTTTCTTT; cdr3_aa: CASSLDPARTGGEAEAFF; v_call: TRBV7-6; clone_size: many; j_call: TRBJ1-1; d_call: NA
cdr3_nt: TGTGCCAGCAAACAGGGCCCCTACAATGAGCAGTTCTTC; cdr3_aa: CASKQGPYNEQFF; v_call: TRBV2; clone_size: NA; j_call: TRBJ2-1; d_call: NA
cdr3_nt: TGTGCCAGCAGCTTACAGGAAGTTAAAGAAGCTTTCTTT; cdr3_aa: CASSLQEVKEAFF; v_call: TRBV7-2; clone_size: NA; j_call: TRBJ1-1; d_call: NA
cdr3_nt: TGTGCCATCAGTGCAGGGGGCGCGAATTCACCCCTCCACTTT; cdr3_aa: CAISAGGANSPLHF; v_call: TRBV10-3; clone_size: many; j_call: TRBJ1-6; d_call: TRBD1
cdr3_nt: TGTGCCATCAGTGAGCCCCACGGGTCTAGCGGGGATTTCTACAATGAGCAGTTCTTC; cdr3_aa: CAISEPHGSSGDFYNEQFF; v_call: TRBV10-3; clone_size: many; j_call: TRBJ2-1; d_call: TRBD2
cdr3_nt: TGTGCCAGCAGCTTAGGGAGGGATACGCAGTATTTT; cdr3_aa: CASSLGRDTQYF; v_call: TRBV5-4; clone_size: NA; j_call: TRBJ2-3; d_call: NA